This TCR beta chain was sequenced during a study of blood T cell repertoires in COVID-19. As for the study in general: PBMCs, B-cell-depleted T cells, or T cells were the source of the cDNA or gDNA that made up the material.

CDR1 SEHNR and CDR2 FQNEAQ come from the germline V gene (reference sequence). The CDR3 consists of 16 residues. With V trimmed by 5 bases and J by 3 bases, 8 bases remained unmatched. In the authors' methods: Scientists estimated how many nucleated cells there were by amplifying reference gene primers. Clones were sequenced by immunoSEQ multiplex PCR, and TCRdb holds only the in-frame ones, with some missing. V, J and clone size were drawn from that table, and D and trimming were deduced from the DNA. Among over 200,000 clones, under 90% were seen once, and the ten largest hold about a sixth. This rearrangement joins TRBV7-9 to TRBJ2-7; TRBD1 matches at 12 bases. The sample comprised peripheral blood. This sequence originates from a woman of 80 years or more with active or convalescent COVID-19. CDR3 DNA sequence: TGTGCCAGCAGCCCCGGAGGGACAGGGGGCTACTACGAGCAGTACTTC. The encoded protein is CASSPGGTGGYYEQYF.